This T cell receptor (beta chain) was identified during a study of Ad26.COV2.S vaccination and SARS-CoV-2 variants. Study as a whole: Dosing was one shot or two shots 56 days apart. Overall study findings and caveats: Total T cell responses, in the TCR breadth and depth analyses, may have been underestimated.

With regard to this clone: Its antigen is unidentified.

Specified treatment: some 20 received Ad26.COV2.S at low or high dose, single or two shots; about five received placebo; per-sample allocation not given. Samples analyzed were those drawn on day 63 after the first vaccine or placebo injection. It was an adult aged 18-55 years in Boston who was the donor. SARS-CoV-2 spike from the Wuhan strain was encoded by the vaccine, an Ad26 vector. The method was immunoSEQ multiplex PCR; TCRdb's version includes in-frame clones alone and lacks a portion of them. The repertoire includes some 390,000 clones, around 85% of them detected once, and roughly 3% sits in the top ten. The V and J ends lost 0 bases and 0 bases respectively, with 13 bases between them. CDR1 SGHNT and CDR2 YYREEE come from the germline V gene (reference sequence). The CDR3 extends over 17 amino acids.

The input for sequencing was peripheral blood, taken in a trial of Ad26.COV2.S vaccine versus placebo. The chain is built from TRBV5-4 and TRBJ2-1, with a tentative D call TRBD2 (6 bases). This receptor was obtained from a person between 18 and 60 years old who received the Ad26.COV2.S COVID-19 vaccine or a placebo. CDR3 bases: TGTGCCAGCAGCTTGGATGGCCGGGGGAGCTCCTACAATGAGCAGTTCTTC. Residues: CASSLDGRGSSYNEQFF. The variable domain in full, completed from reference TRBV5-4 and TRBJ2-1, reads ETGVTQSPTHLIKTRGQQVTLRCSSQSGHNTVSWYQQALGQGPQFIFQYYREEENGRGNFPPRFSGLQFPNYSSELNVNALELDDSALYLCASSLDGRGSSYNEQFFGPGTRLTVL.